The rows below give T cell receptor beta chains drawn from one sample of a study of shared clonotypes between healthy human individuals. The repertoire was sequenced with immunoSEQ multiplex PCR; TCRdb's copy has only in-frame clones and lacks some. The sample includes fewer than 550,000 clones, roughly 79% of them seen just once. The sample taken for sequencing was PBMCs. The receptors stem from a woman between 40 and 50 years old in good health. Some clones in this sample may be carry-over from other donors' samples. Each CDR3 is given with its conserved first and last residue.

v_call cdr3_aa
TRBV9 CASSVAGRSYNEQFF
TRBV7-6 CASSSREDSQSYNEQFF
TRBV19 CASSFNRDNEQFF
TRBV18 CASSPNQRSNNEKLFF
TRBV7-3 CASSLTRSEKLFF
TRBV9 CASSAGTFTDTQYF
TRBV5-1 CASSSAGTANTGELFF
TRBV5-1 CASSLWAVSNQPQHF
TRBV6-1 CATQSGMNNEQFF
TRBV25-1 CASSEYRRGYTF
TRBV5-4 CASSLGAGTYEQYF
TRBV2 CASRPTGSLMLRYGYTF
TRBV9 CASSVRGQDPRGELFF
TRBV7-8 CASSRPGGIMNTEAFF
TRBV19 CASSAPGKNTEAFF
TRBV18 CASSPGTGFGNTIYF
TRBV23-1 CASSNSAQQSRANVLTF
TRBV6-1 CASNWNEQFF
TRBV10-2 CASSDPGLAGGFYEQFF
TRBV9 CASSVAYKRESNEQFF
TRBV19 CASSVRLASVHEQFF
TRBV5-4 CASSLVAGGGSDTQYF
TRBV2 CASRDSTWGEQYF
TRBV2 CASRLAGEQFF
TRBV28 CASSLAGGLTDTQYF
TRBV5-1 CASSLESRIYSLHYGYTF
TRBV4-1 CASSQALRETQYF
TRBV6-1 CASSGDNSGANVLTF
TRBV27 CASSSVGRWTNQPQHF
TRBV18 CASSPNPGREETQYF
TRBV28 CASRHRGGGNTEAFF
TRBV18 CASSPGAGGTGIGEQYF
TRBV14 CASSQGDRPNQPQHF
TRBV20-1 CSASTGYGYTF
TRBV7-9 CASSSFGDQPQHF
TRBV19 CASSIGQGYNYGYTF
TRBV5-1 CASSPLLSELAGYEQYF
TRBV15 CATSRTTGTGFYEQFF
TRBV30 CAWSGYPILAQAFF
TRBV4-1 CASSLLTSGRLDEQFF